Shown below are 31 T cell receptor beta chains from a single sample sequenced in a study of shared clonotypes between healthy human individuals. TCRdb's table, derived via immunoSEQ multiplex PCR, lists solely in-frame clones and lacks some. The repertoire consists of under 2,500,000 clones, with almost 96% occurring once and the leading ten covering roughly 0.13%. The sample comprised naive CD4+ T cells sorted from blood. Regarding subset: CD45RA+ positively selected. Source of these receptors: a young man in good health.

This clone came up once. The chain recombines TRBV11-2 with TRBJ1-4; 10 nucleotides agree with TRBD1. Trimming at V came to 5 bases and at J to 4 bases, leaving 13 bases not matched to a gene. There are 18 residues in the CDR3. Germline-derived CDR1 and CDR2 are SGHAT and FQNNGV. The CDR3 nucleotides read TGTGCCAGCAGCCACCGGGACAGGGGATGGAGGATTAATGAAAAACTGTTTTTT. Protein: CASSHRDRGWRINEKLFF.

The V gene is TRBV9, the J gene TRBJ1-2; D is perhaps TRBD1 (6 bases). Trimming stripped 0 bases from V and 4 bases from J, with 10 bases between. The CDR3 has 14 amino acids. Germline CDR1 is SGDLS and CDR2 is YYNGEE. The CDR3 DNA follows: TGTGCCAGCAGCGTAGAGGAAGGGGGCTATGGCTACACCTTC. Amino acids: CASSVEEGGYGYTF.

This clone is a singleton in its sample. V and J are TRBV7-9 and TRBJ1-5; no definite D call. This CDR3 spans 14 amino acids. Between the trimmed V and J ends, which lost 5 bases and 5 bases, there was a span of 13 bases. Germline loops: CDR1 SEHNR, CDR2 FQNEAQ (reference sequence). The CDR3 coding sequence is TGTGCCAGCAGCCCCGACACCCTTTATCAGCCCCAGCATTTT. Its translation is CASSPDTLYQPQHF.

The chain links TRBV4-3 to TRBJ2-1, with TRBD2 matching 10 bases. CDR1 is LGHNA, CDR2 YSLEER, per germline. CDR3 length equals 16 residues. Trimming at V came to 4 bases and at J to 5 bases, leaving 8 bases not matched to a gene. In DNA form, the CDR3 reads TGCGCCAGCAGCCGTATCCTAGCGGGAGTCCACAATGAGCAGTTCTTC. Translated, it gives CASSRILAGVHNEQFF.

The chain recombines TRBV30 with TRBJ2-1; D possibly corresponds to TRBD2 (6 bases). This CDR3 has 16 amino acids. V lost 4 bases to trimming and J lost 5 bases, with 21 bases between them. Germline CDR1 reads GTSNPN; CDR2 reads SVGIG (reference sequence). CDR3 coding DNA: TGTGCCTGGACCCGAAGTTGGACTAATCAAGACAATGAGCAGTTCTTC. Translation gives CAWTRSWTNQDNEQFF. Full variable domain (remainder filled in from reference TRBV30 and TRBJ2-1): SQTIHQWPATLVQPVGSPLSLECTVEGTSNPNLYWYRQAAGRGLQLLFYSVGIGQISSEVPQNLSASRPQDRQFILSSKKLLLSDSGFYLCAWTRSWTNQDNEQFFGPGTRLTVL.

This clone has a single count. This chain connects TRBV5-1 to TRBJ2-5; D is uncertain. In germline, CDR1 is SGHRS, CDR2 YFSETQ. This CDR3 contains 14 residues. The germline V and J ends were trimmed by 0 bases and 5 bases, with 11 bases remaining between them. The CDR3 here is CASSLALGSETQYF. The CDR3, as DNA: TGCGCCAGCAGCTTGGCCCTGGGCTCGGAGACCCAGTACTTC. Based on the CDR3 plus reference TRBV5-1 and TRBJ2-5, the full variable domain is KAGVTQTPRYLIKTRGQQVTLSCSPISGHRSVSWYQQTPGQGLQFLFEYFSETQRNKGNFPGRFSGRQFSNSRSEMNVSTLELGDSALYLCASSLALGSETQYFGPGTRLLVL.

J is TRBJ2-7 and V is TRBV9; the D call may be TRBD1 or TRBD2 (5 bases each). This CDR3 has 15 residues. CDR1 is SGDLS and CDR2 is YYNGEE in the germline V gene. V lost 3 bases, J lost 2 bases, and 15 bases lay in between. In DNA form, the CDR3 reads TGTGCCAGCAGCGCCTATGACGGGGCTCCCTACGAGCAGTACTTC. Translating it yields CASSAYDGAPYEQYF.

The chain has TRBV27 and TRBJ2-7; 7 bases line up with TRBD1. With 2 bases clipped from V and 3 bases from J, the junction kept 7 bases outside the gene matches. Germline values: CDR1 MNHEY, CDR2 SMNVEV (reference sequence). This CDR3 has 15 residues. The CDR3 DNA is TGTGCCAGCAGTTTACGGGCGACAGGGCTCTACGAGCAGTACTTC. It codes for CASSLRATGLYEQYF.

The gene calls are TRBV15 and TRBJ2-2; 7 positions agree with TRBD1. CDR1 is LNHNV, CDR2 YYDKDF, per germline (reference sequence). CDR3 length equals 15 residues. The V and J ends lost 3 bases and 1 base, in that order; junction bases with no gene match: 2. The CDR3 region has the DNA TGTGCCACCAGCAGTGGGACAGTGAACACCGGGGAGCTGTTTTTT. It yields the protein CATSSGTVNTGELFF.

The chain employs TRBV2 and TRBJ1-5, with a weak D call TRBD1 (5 bases). Germline CDR1 SNHLY, CDR2 FYNNEI. The CDR3 extends over 14 amino acids. V lost 1 base and J 4 bases, leaving 8 bases between the germline ends. The DNA for the CDR3 is TGTGCCAGCAGTGAAGTTGGGGGGAATCAGCCCCAGCATTTT. Amino acid sequence: CASSEVGGNQPQHF.

This chain connects TRBV29-1 to TRBJ1-4; D is possibly TRBD1 (6 bases). The germline V gene has CDR1 SQVTM and CDR2 ANQGSEA. The CDR3 has 13 amino acids. V shed 6 bases and J shed 8 bases, with 16 bases lying between them. In DNA, the CDR3 is TGCAGCGTGGGGGCAATATTAAACGAAAAACTGTTTTTT. Amino acid sequence: CSVGAILNEKLFF.

The gene calls are TRBV4-2 and TRBJ2-2; 9 bases fit TRBD1. Germline loops: CDR1 LGHNA, CDR2 YNFKEQ. The length of the CDR3 is 16 residues. With 0 bases clipped from V and 7 bases from J, the junction kept 6 bases outside the gene matches. The CDR3 sequence: CASSQEQGALNGELFF. The CDR3 DNA follows: TGTGCCAGCAGCCAAGAACAGGGGGCGCTTAACGGGGAGCTGTTTTTT.

V and J are TRBV5-1 and TRBJ1-5; tentative D call: TRBD1 (5 bases). The V gene lost 4 bases and the J gene lost 3 bases, with 17 bases spanning the gap. Germline V lookup: CDR1 SGHRS, CDR2 YFSETQ. The CDR3 loop spans 16 amino acids. The DNA of the CDR3 is TGCGCCAGCAGCGTCGCACCGGTGGGGGTCAATCAGCCCCAGCATTTT. This encodes CASSVAPVGVNQPQHF.

The chain couples TRBV6-1 to TRBJ2-1, with 7 bases lining up with TRBD2. The V and J ends lost 5 bases and 4 bases, in that order; junction bases with no gene match: 8. Germline V gene sequence: CDR1 MNHNS, CDR2 SASEGT. The CDR3 runs to 15 residues. CDR3 DNA sequence: TGTGCCAGCAGTCAAAGCGGGGCAACATACAATGAGCAGTTCTTC. Amino acids: CASSQSGATYNEQFF.

The V and J genes are TRBV25-1 and TRBJ2-5, with D maybe TRBD2 (7 bases). The ends were cut back, 6 bases at V and 4 bases at J, with 27 bases in the middle. In germline, CDR1 is MGHDK, CDR2 SYGVNS. The CDR3 extends over 18 amino acids. CDR3: CASRHGGALGLKGETQYF. The CDR3 nucleotides read TGTGCCAGCAGACATGGGGGGGCGCTCGGCCTAAAGGGAGAGACCCAGTACTTC.

This clone showed up just once. The rearrangement links TRBV4-3 to TRBJ2-5; 7 nucleotides agree with TRBD2. This CDR3 has 15 residues. Germline V gene data show CDR1 as LGHNA and CDR2 as YSLEER. V lost 1 base and J lost 4; bases outside the gene matches: 6. CDR3 DNA: TGCGCCAGCAGCCAAGCCGTGAGCGGGGCAGAGACCCAGTACTTC. This translates into CASSQAVSGAETQYF.

The chain links TRBV7-2 to TRBJ2-5; a weak D match, TRBD1 (6 bases). CDR1 and CDR2 from the germline V gene are SGHTA and FQGNSA. V was shortened by 1 base and J by 0 bases, with 12 bases between the two germline ends. The CDR3 runs 16 residues. CDR3 nucleotides: TGTGCCAGCAGCTTAGGACCGGGACAAGACCAAGAGACCCAGTACTTC. Translated, it gives CASSLGPGQDQETQYF.

This clone was detected only a few times. In the same sample, other DNA sequences code for this CDR3. The chain carries TRBV5-4 and TRBJ1-2; the D gene is possibly TRBD1 (6 bases). The CDR3 is made up of 13 amino acids. Per the germline V gene, CDR1 is SGHNT and CDR2 is YYREEE (reference sequence). The V and J ends lost 3 bases and 2 bases respectively, with 8 bases between them. The CDR3 loop is CASSSGQNYGYTF. The CDR3 bases are TGTGCCAGCAGCTCAGGACAGAACTATGGCTACACCTTC.

This chain uses TRBV9 with TRBJ2-3; 9 nucleotides align to TRBD2. Germline assignment: CDR1 SGDLS and CDR2 YYNGEE. The CDR3 covers 16 residues. Trimming at V came to 0 bases and at J to 1 base, leaving 3 bases not matched to a gene. The CDR3 spells CASSVGASGGTDTQYF. As DNA, the CDR3 is TGTGCCAGCAGCGTAGGGGCTAGCGGGGGCACAGATACGCAGTATTTT.

This chain links TRBV6-5 with TRBJ2-2; 8 bases line up with TRBD1. Trimming took 9 bases from V and 5 from J; bases not matched to a gene: 2. Germline assignment: CDR1 MNHEY and CDR2 SVGAGI. The CDR3 covers 12 residues. The CDR3 region has the DNA TGTGCCAGTTACAGGGGGACCGGGGAGCTGTTTTTT. Its translation: CASYRGTGELFF.

The chain is built from TRBV21-1 and TRBJ2-7; no check of the table's D call, TRBD1, against the DNA was made. TRBV21-1 is noted as a pseudogene. This CDR3 region has 16 residues. CDR3 DNA sequence: TGTGCCAGCAGCAATAACAGGCTCGACGGCTCCTACGAGCAGTACTTC. Translating it yields CASSNNRLDGSYEQYF.

The gene calls are TRBV5-1 and TRBJ2-3; D remains unclear. Between the trimmed V and J ends, which lost 0 bases and 6 bases, there was a span of 11 bases. The CDR3 totals 14 residues. Germline V gene sequence: CDR1 SGHRS, CDR2 YFSETQ. CDR3 in DNA: TGCGCCAGCAGCTTGGTCGGTGTTGGTGATACGCAGTATTTT. Translating it yields CASSLVGVGDTQYF.

The rearrangement links TRBV2 to TRBJ1-2, with D possibly TRBD1 on 6 matching bases. This CDR3 has 14 residues. Trimming took off 6 bases at V and 4 bases at J, with 15 bases between the two ends. Germline lookup yields CDR1 SNHLY and CDR2 FYNNEI. This CDR3 is CASRPTTGFYGYTF. The DNA of the CDR3 is TGTGCCAGCAGGCCCACCACAGGGTTCTATGGCTACACCTTC.

This chain joins TRBV6-1 and TRBJ2-3; 7 nucleotides align to TRBD1. The CDR3 extends over 14 amino acids. Germline V gives CDR1 MNHNS, CDR2 SASEGT. J gave up 5 bases and V 3 bases, and 5 bases lay outside the gene matches. The CDR3, as DNA: TGTGCCAGCAGTGATTCGGCAGGGGGAGATACGCAGTATTTT. Translation gives CASSDSAGGDTQYF.

This clone was detected only once. Distinct nucleotide sequences in the sample also encode this CDR3. The chain carries TRBV2 and TRBJ2-2, with a weak D call TRBD2 (6 bases). CDR3 length equals 13 residues. Germline assignment: CDR1 SNHLY and CDR2 FYNNEI. Trimming shortened V by 6 bases and J by 2 bases, and 7 bases separated the two germline ends. The CDR3 sequence: CASRGTNTGELFF. CDR3 coding DNA: TGTGCCAGCAGGGGGACTAACACCGGGGAGCTGTTTTTT.

This clone was seen a single time. The chain carries TRBV7-2 and TRBJ1-1, with unresolved D. Germline CDR1 and CDR2: SGHTA and FQGNSA. CDR3 length: 15 residues. V dropped 0 bases and J dropped 0 bases, with 8 bases sitting between them. CDR3 loop: CASSLAIRVNTEAFF. CDR3 nucleotides: TGTGCCAGCAGCTTAGCGATCAGAGTGAACACTGAAGCTTTCTTT.

The chain carries TRBV29-1 and TRBJ1-1, with D perhaps TRBD1 (6 bases). V lost 2 bases, J lost 4 bases, and 14 bases lay in between. Germline assignment: CDR1 SQVTM and CDR2 ANQGSEA. This CDR3 contains 14 residues. CDR3 DNA sequence: TGCAGCGTTGAAAGGGGAGAAGGGGGCACTGAAGCTTTCTTT. Translated, it gives CSVERGEGGTEAFF.

The DNA of the CDR3 is TGTGCCAGCAGCTTACGAGTCCTGTCCGCTGCTGGAAACACCATATATTTT. Translated, it gives CASSLRVLSAAGNTIYF. The V and J genes are TRBV7-9 and TRBJ1-3; no clear D gene. Germline CDR1 is SEHNR and CDR2 is FQNEAQ (reference sequence). The CDR3 covers 17 residues. V was shortened by 2 bases and J by 2 bases, with 16 bases between the two germline ends.

CDR3 protein: CASSQGGLFLQYF. In DNA form, the CDR3 reads TGTGCCAGCAGTCAGGGGGGCCTCTTCTTGCAGTATTTT. V is TRBV6-5 and J is TRBJ2-3; a weak D match, TRBD1 (7 bases). Looked up from germline, CDR1 is MNHEY and CDR2 is SVGAGI. The CDR3 totals 13 residues. Deletions cut 5 bases from V and 11 bases from J, with 17 bases between.

The table lists this clone with a count of one. V gene TRBV6-5 combines with J gene TRBJ1-1; D perhaps matches TRBD1 (5 bases). Germline CDR1 and CDR2: MNHEY and SVGAGI. V dropped 5 bases and J dropped 6 bases, with 13 bases sitting between them. CDR3 length: 13 residues. The CDR3 DNA is TGTGCCAGCAGTCGCAGGGTTGGGGCTGAAGCTTTCTTT. It yields the protein CASSRRVGAEAFF.

As regards this clone: Other nucleotide sequences from this sample produce the same CDR3. The rearrangement links TRBV28 to TRBJ2-7; 7 nucleotides line up with TRBD1. Germline trimming cut 7 bases from V and 4 bases from J; bases unmatched to any gene: 1. The germline gives CDR1 MDHEN, CDR2 SYDVKM. The CDR3 totals 11 residues. The CDR3 loop is CASTRGYEQYF. CDR3 DNA sequence: TGTGCCAGCACCAGGGGGTACGAGCAGTACTTC.